Listed here is a single TCR beta chain. The data stem from a study of shared clonotypes between healthy human individuals. Profiling relied on immunoSEQ multiplex PCR, and the TCRdb table lists in-frame clones only, not all of them. The data contain about 580,000 clones, roughly 98% of them singletons. Positive CCR7 selection of CD45RO-negative cells yielded the naive CD8 cells, and terminally differentiated effector memory CD45RA+ cells were excluded. Looked up from germline, CDR1 is MNHNS and CDR2 is SASEGT. Trimming shortened V by 0 bases and J by 3 bases, and 6 bases separated the two germline ends. This CDR3 region has 13 residues.

The receptor's source is a man between 25 and 39 years old in good health. Material for sequencing was naive CD8+ T cells sorted from blood. The rearrangement joins TRBV6-1 to TRBJ2-7; no firm D call. The CDR3 DNA sequence: TGTGCCAGCAGTGAAGCGGGCAACTACGAGCAGTACTTC. Protein sequence: CASSEAGNYEQYF.